In this sample, the clone carrying this TCR beta chain turned up a few times. From the PCR reads, TCRdb called clonotypes with MiXCR, one entry per CDR3 protein. The repertoire consists of around 19,000 distinct CDR3 sequences, with more than 35% occurring once and the leading ten covering 6% to 7.5%. Deletions cut 11 bases from V and 1 base from J, with 11 bases between. The germline gives CDR1 MNHNY, CDR2 SVGAGI (reference sequence). The CDR3 sequence is 12 residues long. These data come from a study of immune characterization of retroperitoneal liposarcoma. Specimen: blood. V usage is TRBV6-6 and J usage is TRBJ1-2; D not resolved. The TCR comes from a male donor with retroperitoneal liposarcoma. CDR3 sequence (DNA): TGTGCCGCCTGGGGTAATAACTATGGCTACACCTTC. Translating it yields CAAWGNNYGYTF.